The text below deals with one TCR beta chain. Its antigen is undetermined. Nominal health characterized the donors when sampled, though unrecorded immune exposures were likely. The data originate from a study of cytomegalovirus exposure and HLA in healthy donors. CDR3 size: 13 residues. V was trimmed by 8 bases and J by 0 bases, leaving 11 bases between them. Per germline, CDR1 MNHEY and CDR2 SVGAGI. Primers for the PCR totalled 60 Vbeta and 13 Jbeta. The method was immunoSEQ multiplex PCR; TCRdb's version includes in-frame clones alone and lacks a portion of them. The table shows about 190,000 clones, with about 77% occurring only once. Study-wide findings and caveats: The availability of immune exposure information extended only to CMV serostatus. For most subjects, TCR beta sequences were reported to predict HLA-A and HLA-B alleles with accuracy. Later work associated roughly 17,000 TCR beta sequences with HLA alleles at 0.05 false discovery rate.

This clonotype was sampled from a young man in good health and CMV-seropositive. Specimen: PBMCs. This rearrangement joins TRBV6-5 to TRBJ2-7; D is unclear. CDR3 in DNA: TGTGCCAGCGCCTTAGTTTCCTCCTACGAGCAGTACTTC. Residues: CASALVSSYEQYF.